These 18 T cell receptor beta chains originate from one sample sequenced in a study of blood T cell repertoires in COVID-19. Profiled with immunoSEQ multiplex PCR; TCRdb holds only in-frame clones, not every one. The data show about 240,000 clones, around 84% seen once. Sequenced material: peripheral blood. The receptors derive from a woman younger than 30 with acute or convalescent COVID-19.

In nucleotides, the CDR3 is TGTGCCAGTCGCGACAGGGGGCTTGAAAACATTCAGTACTTC. Amino acid sequence: CASRDRGLENIQYF. V usage is TRBV19 and J usage is TRBJ2-4; 10 bases are a match to TRBD1. Germline V gene sequence: CDR1 LNHDA, CDR2 SQIVND (reference sequence). Unmatched junction bases numbered 6, after V lost 8 bases and J lost 5 bases. The CDR3 runs 14 residues. The full variable domain, rest sourced from reference TRBV19 and TRBJ2-4, is DGGITQSPKYLFRKEGQNVTLSCEQNLNHDAMYWYRQDPGQGLRLIYYSQIVNDFQKGDIAEGYSVSREKKESFPLTVTSAQKNPTAFYLCASRDRGLENIQYFGAGTRLSVL.

The chain couples TRBV7-8 to TRBJ2-3; D remains ambiguous. The CDR3 spans 16 residues. Germline assignment: CDR1 SGHVS and CDR2 FQNEAQ. Deletions cut 5 bases from V and 2 bases from J, with 17 bases between. This chain's CDR3 is CASSVFPDGATDTQYF. CDR3 nucleotides: TGTGCCAGCAGCGTGTTCCCCGACGGAGCCACAGATACGCAGTATTTT.

This rearrangement joins TRBV7-9 to TRBJ2-1; 9 bases are a match to TRBD2. CDR3 size: 12 residues. Germline CDR1 reads SEHNR; CDR2 reads FQNEAQ (reference sequence). V dropped 5 bases and J dropped 14; count of bases not matched to a gene: 7. CDR3 DNA sequence: TGTGCCAGCAGCCCCCCGGGCGGGAGGGAGTTCTTC. It codes for CASSPPGGREFF.

J is TRBJ2-4 and V is TRBV5-1; 10 positions match TRBD2. Germline-derived CDR1 and CDR2 are SGHRS and YFSETQ. V dropped 0 bases and J dropped 0; count of bases not matched to a gene: 9. CDR3 length equals 19 residues. The CDR3 region has the DNA TGCGCCAGCAGCTTGGTGGGGACTAGCGTAGGCCTAGCCAAAAACATTCAGTACTTC. Translation gives CASSLVGTSVGLAKNIQYF.

The chain recombines TRBV9 with TRBJ1-1; D gene unclear. Germline V lookup: CDR1 SGDLS, CDR2 YYNGEE. The CDR3 sequence is 13 residues long. V was clipped by 2 bases and J by 0 bases, with 5 bases between them. CDR3 sequence: CASSVTVNTEAFF. The CDR3 DNA reads TGTGCCAGCAGCGTTACGGTGAACACTGAAGCTTTCTTT.

This clone was seen a handful of times. The J gene is TRBJ1-1, the V gene TRBV4-1; no clear D gene. The CDR3 has 14 residues. The germline CDR1 and CDR2 sequences are MGHRA and YSYEKL. The V end lost 8 bases, the J end lost 1 base, and 14 bases lay between the germline ends. The CDR3 DNA is TGCGCCAGCGGGCCCCTGCTGAGGAACACTGAAGCTTTCTTT. This encodes CASGPLLRNTEAFF.

The rearrangement links TRBV7-8 to TRBJ2-3; 8 nucleotides line up with TRBD2. CDR1 and CDR2 (germline): SGHVS, FQNEAQ. With 8 bases clipped from V and 2 bases from J, the junction kept 12 bases outside the gene matches. This CDR3 has 16 residues. CDR3: CASRPGLAGTTDTQYF. The CDR3 DNA is TGTGCCAGCCGTCCTGGTCTAGCGGGCACCACAGATACGCAGTATTTT.

This clone was seen only a few times. The chain couples TRBV7-2 to TRBJ2-2, with 9 bases that match TRBD2. J lost 1 base, V lost 1 base, and 4 bases had no gene match. CDR3 length: 17 amino acids. Germline V gene data show CDR1 as SGHTA and CDR2 as FQGNSA. CDR3 bases: TGTGCCAGCAGCTTAGGCCTAGCGGGGATGAACACCGGGGAGCTGTTTTTT. Protein: CASSLGLAGMNTGELFF. The whole variable domain, remainder taken from reference TRBV7-2 and TRBJ2-2, is GAGVSQSPSNKVTEKGKDVELRCDPISGHTALYWYRQSLGQGLEFLIYFQGNSAPDKSGLPSDRFSAERTGGSVSTLTIQRTQQEDSAVYLCASSLGLAGMNTGELFFGEGSRLTVL.

This chain connects TRBV6-4 to TRBJ2-3; D possibly corresponds to TRBD1 (6 bases). Germline V gene data show CDR1 as MRHNA and CDR2 as SNTAGT. V lost 3 bases and J 2 bases, leaving 9 bases between the germline ends. The CDR3 is 14 amino acids. Written as DNA, the CDR3 is TGTGCCAGCAGTGAGGACAGAGACACAGATACGCAGTATTTT. Its translation is CASSEDRDTDTQYF.

This chain uses TRBV30 with TRBJ2-1; 12 bases are shared with TRBD2. Per the germline V gene, CDR1 is GTSNPN and CDR2 is SVGIG (reference sequence). The CDR3 spans 14 residues. The junction had 3 bases not matched to a gene; V was cut back by 3 bases and J by 6 bases. The CDR3 region has the DNA TGTGCCTGGAGCGGGACTAGCGGGCCCAATGAGCAGTTCTTC. It is translated as CAWSGTSGPNEQFF.

The rearrangement uses TRBV20-1 and TRBJ2-1; 11 bases agree with TRBD2. V shed 3 bases and J 4 bases; nucleotides not matched to a gene: 8. CDR1 and CDR2 (germline): DFQATT, SNEGSKA (reference sequence). The CDR3 consists of 16 residues. The CDR3 spells CSASRASGGRYNEQFF. The CDR3 DNA reads as TGCAGTGCTAGTAGGGCTAGCGGGGGGAGGTACAATGAGCAGTTCTTC.

The rearrangement joins TRBV19 to TRBJ2-1, with a possible D match to TRBD2 (5 bases). CDR1 and CDR2 (germline): LNHDA, SQIVND (reference sequence). This CDR3 spans 17 amino acids. With 4 bases removed from V and 2 bases from J, the gap between germline ends came to 18 bases. The CDR3 is CASSTLSDGETYNEQFF. The CDR3 DNA sequence: TGTGCCAGTAGTACTCTCTCGGACGGGGAAACCTACAATGAGCAGTTCTTC.

The rearrangement joins TRBV27 to TRBJ2-7, with 10 bases matching TRBD2. Per germline, CDR1 MNHEY and CDR2 SMNVEV (reference sequence). V was clipped by 0 bases and J by 3 bases; unmatched bases: 5. The CDR3 consists of 16 residues. This CDR3 reads CASSLSPLAGVYEQYF. CDR3 nucleotides: TGTGCCAGCAGTTTATCCCCGCTAGCGGGAGTCTACGAGCAGTACTTC.

The chain has TRBV3-1 (or the pseudogene TRBV3-2) and TRBJ1-2; a weak D match, TRBD1 (5 bases). CDR1 and CDR2 from the germline V gene are LGHDT and YNNKEL (reference sequence). Between the trimmed V and J ends, which lost 1 base and 7 bases, there was a span of 7 bases. This CDR3 is built from 12 residues. In DNA form, the CDR3 reads TGTGCCAGCAGCCAAGGCAGGGTTGGCTACACCTTC. Amino acids: CASSQGRVGYTF.

This sequence joins TRBV5-6 and TRBJ1-2; D not certain. The CDR3 runs to 14 residues. Germline assignment: CDR1 SGHDT and CDR2 YYEEEE. The V end lost 1 base, the J end lost 4 bases, and 11 bases lay between the germline ends. CDR3 sequence (DNA): TGTGCCAGCAGCTTGATCACCAGGTTCTATGGCTACACCTTC. It yields the protein CASSLITRFYGYTF. Filled out from reference TRBV5-6 and TRBJ1-2, the complete variable domain reads DAGVTQSPTHLIKTRGQQVTLRCSPKSGHDTVSWYQQALGQGPQFIFQYYEEEERQRGNFPDRFSGHQFPNYSSELNVNALLLGDSALYLCASSLITRFYGYTFGSGTRLTVV.

V and J are TRBV4-3 and TRBJ1-3; D is unresolved. V lost 1 base and J 0 bases, leaving 10 bases between the germline ends. This CDR3 has 16 amino acids. Germline CDR1 reads LGHNA; CDR2 reads YSLEER. CDR3 sequence: CASSQGGQFSGNTIYF. The CDR3 DNA reads as TGCGCCAGCAGCCAAGGAGGCCAGTTCTCTGGAAACACCATATATTTT.

V usage is TRBV19 and J usage is TRBJ1-4; D is undetermined. Between the trimmed V and J ends, which lost 5 bases and 0 bases, there was a span of 10 bases. Germline-derived CDR1 and CDR2 are LNHDA and SQIVND (reference sequence). CDR3 length: 15 amino acids. The CDR3 sequence: CASSGPGSTNEKLFF. The CDR3, as DNA: TGTGCCAGTAGTGGACCGGGATCAACTAATGAAAAACTGTTTTTT.

The V and J genes are TRBV7-6 and TRBJ2-7; D might be TRBD1 (6 bases). V was trimmed by 3 bases and J by 3 bases, leaving 12 bases between them. The length of the CDR3 is 14 residues. CDR1 and CDR2 from the germline V gene are SGHVS and FNYEAQ. The CDR3 nucleotides read TGTGCCAGCAGCTTGGGACACAGCGTCTACGAGCAGTACTTC. This encodes CASSLGHSVYEQYF.